This TCR beta chain emerged from a study of blood T cell dynamics during melanoma immunotherapy. The data were produced by immunoSEQ multiplex PCR, yet TCRdb's version contains in-frame clones alone and is incomplete. This table holds 9,500 to 15,000 clones, 88% found once. Time point meaning: week 3, after first cycle of checkpoint inhibitor. CDR1 and CDR2 from the germline V gene are SGHTA and FQGTGA. Trimming took 5 bases from V and 5 from J; bases not matched to a gene: 6. The CDR3 runs to 15 residues. The chain uses TRBV7-3 and TRBJ2-3, with 11 bases identical to TRBD2. The clonotype was recovered from a human donor with melanoma. Sequences were derived from blood, sampled from a patient treated with checkpoint blockade. CDR3 amino acids: CASSIAGGSGDTQYF. CDR3 sequence (DNA): TGTGCCAGCAGCATAGCGGGGGGGTCTGGAGATACGCAGTATTTT. Full variable domain (missing parts from reference TRBV7-3 and TRBJ2-3): GAGVSQTPSNKVTEKGKYVELRCDPISGHTALYWYRQSLGQGPEFLIYFQGTGAADDSGLPNDRFFAVRPEGSVSTLKIQRTERGDSAVYLCASSIAGGSGDTQYFGPGTRLTVL.